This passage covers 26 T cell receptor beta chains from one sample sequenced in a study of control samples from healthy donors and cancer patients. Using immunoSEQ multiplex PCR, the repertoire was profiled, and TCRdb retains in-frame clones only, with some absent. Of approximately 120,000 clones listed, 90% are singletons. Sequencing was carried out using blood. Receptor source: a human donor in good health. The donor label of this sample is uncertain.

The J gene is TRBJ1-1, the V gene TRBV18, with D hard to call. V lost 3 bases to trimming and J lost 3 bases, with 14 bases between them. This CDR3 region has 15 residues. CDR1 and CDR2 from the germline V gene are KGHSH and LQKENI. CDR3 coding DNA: TGTGCCAGCTCACCCAACCAAATGACCGACACTGAAGCTTTCTTT. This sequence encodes CASSPNQMTDTEAFF.

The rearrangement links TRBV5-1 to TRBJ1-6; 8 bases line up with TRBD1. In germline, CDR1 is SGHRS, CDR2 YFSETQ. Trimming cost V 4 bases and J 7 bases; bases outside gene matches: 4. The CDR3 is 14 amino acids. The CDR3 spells CASSQGQENSPLHF. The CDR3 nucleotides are TGCGCCAGCAGCCAGGGACAGGAAAATTCACCCCTCCACTTT.

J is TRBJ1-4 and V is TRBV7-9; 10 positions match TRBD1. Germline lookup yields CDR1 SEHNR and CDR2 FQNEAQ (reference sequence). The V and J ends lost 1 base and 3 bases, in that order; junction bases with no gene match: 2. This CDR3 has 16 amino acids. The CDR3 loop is CASSLGQGASNEKLFF. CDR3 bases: TGTGCCAGCAGCTTAGGACAGGGGGCATCTAATGAAAAACTGTTTTTT.

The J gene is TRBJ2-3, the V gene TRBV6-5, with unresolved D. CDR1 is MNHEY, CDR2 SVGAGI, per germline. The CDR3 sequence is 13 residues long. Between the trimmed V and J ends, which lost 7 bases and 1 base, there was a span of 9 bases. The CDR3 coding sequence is TGTGCCAGCACCAGGCCCGGCACAGATACGCAGTATTTT. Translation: CASTRPGTDTQYF.

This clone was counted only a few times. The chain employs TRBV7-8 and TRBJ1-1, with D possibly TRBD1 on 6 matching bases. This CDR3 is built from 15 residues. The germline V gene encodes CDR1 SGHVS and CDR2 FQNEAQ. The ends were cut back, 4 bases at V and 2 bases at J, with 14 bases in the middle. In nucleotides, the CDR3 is TGTGCCAGCAGCTCGAATCCAGGGGTTAACACTGAAGCTTTCTTT. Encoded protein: CASSSNPGVNTEAFF.

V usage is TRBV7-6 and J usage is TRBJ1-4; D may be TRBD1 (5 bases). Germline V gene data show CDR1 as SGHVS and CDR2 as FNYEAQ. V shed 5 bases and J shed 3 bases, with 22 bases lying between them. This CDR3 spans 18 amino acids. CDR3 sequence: CASSQNNPPWGPNEKLFF. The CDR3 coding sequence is TGTGCCAGCAGCCAAAATAACCCGCCGTGGGGACCTAATGAAAAACTGTTTTTT.

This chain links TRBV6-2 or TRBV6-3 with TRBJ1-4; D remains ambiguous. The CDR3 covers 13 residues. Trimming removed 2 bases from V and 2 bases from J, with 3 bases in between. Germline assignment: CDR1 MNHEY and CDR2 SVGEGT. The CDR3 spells CASSYSTNEKLFF. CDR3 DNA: TGTGCCAGCAGTTACAGCACTAATGAAAAACTGTTTTTT.

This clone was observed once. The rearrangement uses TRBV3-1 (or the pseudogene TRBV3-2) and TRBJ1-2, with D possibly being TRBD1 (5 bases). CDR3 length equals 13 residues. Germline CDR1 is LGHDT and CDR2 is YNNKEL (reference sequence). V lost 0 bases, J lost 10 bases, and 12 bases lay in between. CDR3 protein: CASSQEEGGVYTF. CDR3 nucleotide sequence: TGTGCCAGCAGCCAAGAGGAAGGAGGGGTCTACACCTTC.

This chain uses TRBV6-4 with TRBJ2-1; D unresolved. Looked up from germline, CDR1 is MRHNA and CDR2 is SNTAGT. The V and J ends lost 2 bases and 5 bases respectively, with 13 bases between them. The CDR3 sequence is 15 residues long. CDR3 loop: CASSDGQRENNEQFF. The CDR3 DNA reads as TGTGCCAGCAGTGACGGTCAGCGAGAAAACAATGAGCAGTTCTTC.

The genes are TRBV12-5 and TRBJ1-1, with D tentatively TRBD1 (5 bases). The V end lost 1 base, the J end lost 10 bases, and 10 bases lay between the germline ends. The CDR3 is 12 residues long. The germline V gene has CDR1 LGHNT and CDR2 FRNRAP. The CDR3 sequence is CASGLDRPGAFF. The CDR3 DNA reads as TGTGCTAGTGGTTTGGACAGGCCGGGAGCTTTCTTT.

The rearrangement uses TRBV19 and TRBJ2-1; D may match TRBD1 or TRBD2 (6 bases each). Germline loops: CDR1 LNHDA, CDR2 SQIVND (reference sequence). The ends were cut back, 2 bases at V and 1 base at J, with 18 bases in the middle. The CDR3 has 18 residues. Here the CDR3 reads CASSIKAARGLSYNEQFF. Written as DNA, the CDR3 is TGTGCCAGTAGTATAAAGGCGGCTCGGGGGCTTTCCTACAATGAGCAGTTCTTC.

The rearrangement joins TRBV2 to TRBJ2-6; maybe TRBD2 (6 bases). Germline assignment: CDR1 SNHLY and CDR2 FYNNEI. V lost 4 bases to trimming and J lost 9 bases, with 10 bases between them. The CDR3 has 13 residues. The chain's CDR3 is CASSGGEVNVLTF. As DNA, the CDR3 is TGTGCCAGCAGTGGTGGGGAGGTCAACGTCCTGACTTTC.

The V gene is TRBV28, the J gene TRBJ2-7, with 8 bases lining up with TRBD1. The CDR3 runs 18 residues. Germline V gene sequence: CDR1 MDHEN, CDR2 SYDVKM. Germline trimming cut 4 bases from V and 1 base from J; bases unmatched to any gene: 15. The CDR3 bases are TGTGCCAGCAGTTCCCCGAAGGGGAGGAGACAGGGGTCCTACGAGCAGTACTTC. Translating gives CASSSPKGRRQGSYEQYF. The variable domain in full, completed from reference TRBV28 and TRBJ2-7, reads DVKVTQSSRYLVKRTGEKVFLECVQDMDHENMFWYRQDPGLGLRLIYFSYDVKMKEKGDIPEGYSVSREKKERFSLILESASTNQTSMYLCASSSPKGRRQGSYEQYFGPGTRLTVT.

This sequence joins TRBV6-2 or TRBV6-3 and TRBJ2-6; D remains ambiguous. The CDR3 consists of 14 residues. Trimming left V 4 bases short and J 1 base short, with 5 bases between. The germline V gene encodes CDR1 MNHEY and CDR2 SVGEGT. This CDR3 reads CASSSASGANVLTF. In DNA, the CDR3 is TGTGCCAGCAGTTCCGCATCTGGGGCCAACGTCCTGACTTTC.

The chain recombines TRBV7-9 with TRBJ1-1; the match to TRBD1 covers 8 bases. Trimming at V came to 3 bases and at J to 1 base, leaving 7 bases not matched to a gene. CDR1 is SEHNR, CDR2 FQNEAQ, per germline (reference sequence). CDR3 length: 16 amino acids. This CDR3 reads CASSFGWTGTNTEAFF. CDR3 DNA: TGTGCCAGCAGCTTCGGATGGACAGGGACGAACACTGAAGCTTTCTTT.

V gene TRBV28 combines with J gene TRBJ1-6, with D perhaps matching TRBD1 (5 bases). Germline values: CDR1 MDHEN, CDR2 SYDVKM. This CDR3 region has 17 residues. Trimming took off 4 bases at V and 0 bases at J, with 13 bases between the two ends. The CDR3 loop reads CASSSGRTSSYNSPLHF. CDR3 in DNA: TGTGCCAGCAGTTCGGGACGGACTAGCTCCTATAATTCACCCCTCCACTTT.

The CDR3 sequence: CASSPEGWSEQETQYF. The DNA of the CDR3 is TGTGCCAGCAGCCCGGAGGGGTGGTCAGAACAAGAGACCCAGTACTTC. The chain recombines TRBV5-6 with TRBJ2-5; D perhaps matches TRBD2 (6 bases). V was pared by 4 bases and J by 2 bases, with 18 bases between. The CDR3 has 16 amino acids. CDR1 is SGHDT, CDR2 YYEEEE, per germline.

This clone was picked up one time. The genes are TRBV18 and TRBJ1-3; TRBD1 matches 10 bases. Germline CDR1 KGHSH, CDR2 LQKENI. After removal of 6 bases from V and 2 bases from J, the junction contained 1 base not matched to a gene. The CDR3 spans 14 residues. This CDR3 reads CASSGQGAGNTIYF. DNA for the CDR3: TGTGCCAGCTCTGGACAGGGGGCTGGAAACACCATATATTTT.

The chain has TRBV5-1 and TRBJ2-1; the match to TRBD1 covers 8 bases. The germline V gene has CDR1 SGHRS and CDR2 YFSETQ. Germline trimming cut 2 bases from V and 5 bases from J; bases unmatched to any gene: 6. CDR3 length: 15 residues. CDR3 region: CASSLGGQANNEQFF. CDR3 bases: TGCGCCAGCAGCTTAGGGGGACAGGCGAACAATGAGCAGTTCTTC.

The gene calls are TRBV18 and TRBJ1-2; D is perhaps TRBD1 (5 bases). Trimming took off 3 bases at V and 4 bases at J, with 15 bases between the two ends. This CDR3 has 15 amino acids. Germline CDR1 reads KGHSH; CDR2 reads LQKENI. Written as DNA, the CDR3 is TGTGCCAGCTCACCCAATAGGACACCGGCCTATGGCTACACCTTC. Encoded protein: CASSPNRTPAYGYTF.

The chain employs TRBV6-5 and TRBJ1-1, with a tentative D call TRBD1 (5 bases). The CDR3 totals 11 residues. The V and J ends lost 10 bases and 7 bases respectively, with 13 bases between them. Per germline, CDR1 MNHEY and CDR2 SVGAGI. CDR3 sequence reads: CATAGLIEAFF. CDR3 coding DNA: TGTGCCACAGCGGGACTGATTGAAGCTTTCTTT.

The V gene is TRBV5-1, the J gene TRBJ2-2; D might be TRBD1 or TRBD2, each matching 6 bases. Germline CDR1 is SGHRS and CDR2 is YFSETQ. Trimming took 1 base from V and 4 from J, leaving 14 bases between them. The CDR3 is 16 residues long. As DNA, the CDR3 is TGCGCCAGCAGCTTGAGTCCGGGGGCAGGCACCGGGGAGCTGTTTTTT. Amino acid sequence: CASSLSPGAGTGELFF.

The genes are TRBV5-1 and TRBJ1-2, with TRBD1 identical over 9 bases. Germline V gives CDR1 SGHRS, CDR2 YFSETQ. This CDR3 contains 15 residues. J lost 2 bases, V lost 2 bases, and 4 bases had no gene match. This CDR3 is CASSFGDRDNYGYTF. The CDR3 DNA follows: TGCGCCAGCAGCTTTGGGGACAGGGACAACTATGGCTACACCTTC.

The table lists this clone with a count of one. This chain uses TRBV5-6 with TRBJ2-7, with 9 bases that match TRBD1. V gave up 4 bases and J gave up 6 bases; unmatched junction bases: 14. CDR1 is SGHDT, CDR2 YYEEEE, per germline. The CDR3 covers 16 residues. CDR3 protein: CASSEGARTGVFEQYF. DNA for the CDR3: TGTGCCAGCAGCGAGGGCGCCCGGACAGGGGTCTTCGAGCAGTACTTC.

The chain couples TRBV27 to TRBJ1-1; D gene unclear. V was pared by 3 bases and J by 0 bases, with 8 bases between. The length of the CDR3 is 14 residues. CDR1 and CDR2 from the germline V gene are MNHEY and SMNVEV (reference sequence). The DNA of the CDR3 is TGTGCCAGCAGTTTGGGCAGACTGAACACTGAAGCTTTCTTT. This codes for CASSLGRLNTEAFF.

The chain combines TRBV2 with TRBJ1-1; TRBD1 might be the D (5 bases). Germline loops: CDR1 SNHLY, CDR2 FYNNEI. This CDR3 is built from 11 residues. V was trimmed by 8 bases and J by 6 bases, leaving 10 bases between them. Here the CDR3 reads CASGGDSEAFF. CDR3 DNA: TGTGCCAGCGGGGGAGACTCTGAAGCTTTCTTT. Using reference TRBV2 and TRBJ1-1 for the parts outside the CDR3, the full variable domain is EPEVTQTPSHQVTQMGQEVILRCVPISNHLYFYWYRQILGQKVEFLVSFYNNEISEKSEIFDDQFSVERPDGSNFTLKIRSTKLEDSAMYFCASGGDSEAFFGQGTRLTVV.